The 9 T cell receptor beta chains presented below share a single source sample, sequenced in a study of T cells after yellow fever vaccination (dated 2019 in TCRdb). The meaning of the sample's treatment or condition label: live attenuated yellow fever vaccine strain. Library preparation used 5' RACE. Sequencing was carried out with an Illumina HiSeq 2500. The public reads were reanalyzed by TCRdb: fastp trimming at Q25, MiXCR alignment, in-frame beta chains only. Each entry is one CDR3 protein sequence, shown with its most common DNA and genes. The sample records fewer than 450,000 distinct CDR3 sequences, around 10% of which are singletons. The ten largest clonotypes hold roughly a sixth of the sample. The sample here was PBMCs, taken on the day of the first yellow fever vaccination. Every receptor here comes from a man aged 18-30 years who received the YFV17D yellow fever vaccine.

This clonotype was recorded many times. This rearrangement joins TRBV5-1 to TRBJ2-5; either TRBD1 or TRBD2 may fit D (6 bases each). The length of the CDR3 is 15 residues. Deletions cut 4 bases from V and 2 bases from J, with 15 bases between. The germline V gene has CDR1 SGHRS and CDR2 YFSETQ. CDR3 in amino acids: CASSRGKGGQETQYF. As DNA, the CDR3 is TGCGCCAGCAGCAGAGGGAAGGGGGGACAAGAGACCCAGTACTTC. The entire variable domain, with the rest obtained from reference TRBV5-1 and TRBJ2-5, is as follows: KAGVTQTPRYLIKTRGQQVTLSCSPISGHRSVSWYQQTPGQGLQFLFEYFSETQRNKGNFPGRFSGRQFSNSRSEMNVSTLELGDSALYLCASSRGKGGQETQYFGPGTRLLVL.

This clonotype was counted only a few times. CDR3 protein: CASSSGGPQYF. The CDR3 nucleotides read TGTGCCAGCAGCTCGGGAGGTCCGCAGTATTTT. The chain couples TRBV12-3 or TRBV12-4 to TRBJ2-3; 7 bases align to TRBD2. V shed 6 bases and J 10 bases; nucleotides not matched to a gene: 4. CDR3 length: 11 residues.

This clonotype was seen a handful of times. This chain connects TRBV9 to TRBJ1-4; no clear D. The V gene lost 4 bases and the J gene lost 11 bases, with 15 bases spanning the gap. CDR3 length: 13 residues. CDR1 is SGDLS, CDR2 YYNGEE, per germline. DNA for the CDR3: TGTGCCAGCAGCACCGGACCGGCGGACAAACTGTTTTTT. Translated, it gives CASSTGPADKLFF.

This clonotype appeared a few times. For the CDR3, the DNA is TGTGCCAGCAGGGATGGCAGCTATGGCTACACCTTC. This translates into CASRDGSYGYTF. This rearrangement joins TRBV12-3 or TRBV12-4 to TRBJ1-2; D unresolved. Trimming cost V 6 bases and J 4 bases, with 9 bases left between them. The CDR3 contains 12 residues.

This chain connects TRBV15 to TRBJ2-1, with a weak D call TRBD2 (6 bases). Germline CDR1 and CDR2: LNHNV and YYDKDF (reference sequence). This CDR3 spans 15 amino acids. Trimming took 1 base from V and 7 from J, leaving 14 bases between them. The DNA of the CDR3 is TGTGCCACCAGCAGAGTGGGGGGACTTTTTAATGAGCAGTTCTTC. Protein sequence: CATSRVGGLFNEQFF. The whole variable domain, filled in from reference TRBV15 and TRBJ2-1, reads DAMVIQNPRYQVTQFGKPVTLSCSQTLNHNVMYWYQQKSSQAPKLLFHYYDKDFNNEADTPDNFQSRRPNTSFCFLDIRSPGLGDTAMYLCATSRVGGLFNEQFFGPGTRLTVL.

This clonotype was counted a few times. The chain couples TRBV20-1 to TRBJ2-2, with 8 nucleotides matching TRBD1. The CDR3 extends over 14 amino acids. The trim removed 5 bases at V and 0 bases at J, leaving 2 bases unmatched. Germline V gene sequence: CDR1 DFQATT, CDR2 SNEGSKA (reference sequence). The CDR3 region is CSAPGQANTGELFF. The CDR3 DNA sequence: TGCAGTGCTCCGGGACAGGCGAACACCGGGGAGCTGTTTTTT.

This clonotype was found many times. The chain recombines TRBV5-1 with TRBJ1-4, with 7 nucleotides matching TRBD1. The V segment lost 0 bases and the J segment 3 bases; nucleotides outside the gene matches: 5. Looked up from germline, CDR1 is SGHRS and CDR2 is YFSETQ. The CDR3 covers 16 residues. CDR3 protein: CASSLGVTGSNEKLFF. The CDR3 region has the DNA TGCGCCAGCAGCTTGGGAGTGACAGGGTCTAATGAAAAACTGTTTTTT.

This clonotype has a count of ten or more. The chain employs TRBV5-1 and TRBJ2-3, with D tentatively TRBD2 (5 bases). This CDR3 spans 12 amino acids. V was shortened by 2 bases and J by 6 bases, with 7 bases between the two germline ends. Per germline, CDR1 SGHRS and CDR2 YFSETQ. This CDR3 reads CASSFQRDTQYF. As DNA, the CDR3 is TGCGCCAGCAGCTTCCAGCGGGATACGCAGTATTTT.

This clonotype was counted between two and nine times. CDR3 sequence reads: CASSHGPPRTYEQYF. The CDR3 DNA reads TGTGCCAGCAGCCACGGGCCGCCCAGGACTTACGAGCAGTACTTC. The chain combines TRBV3-1 with TRBJ2-7, with a tentative D call TRBD2 (5 bases). The ends were cut back, 3 bases at V and 4 bases at J, with 16 bases in the middle. There are 15 residues in the CDR3. Germline lookup yields CDR1 LGHDT and CDR2 YNNKEL (reference sequence).